Sequencing of this T cell receptor beta chain was carried out in a study of T-cell memory formation after mild COVID-19. Study findings and constraints: Several responding clones turned up in pre-infection memory, indicating that cross-reactive memory may have taken part. From day 15 to 85, contracting clones were balanced between CD4 and CD8, whereas later expanders leaned toward CD4+. What remained unconfirmed was the SARS-CoV-2 specificity of second-wave clones peaking on day 37.

This clonotype was seen a handful of times. Its specificity is not known. Employing constant-segment primers, 5'RACE generated TCR alpha and TCR beta cDNA libraries bearing sample barcodes and UMIs. TCRdb processed the 5' RACE reads anew with MiXCR; each CDR3 protein has one entry. The sample carries over 400,000 distinct CDR3 sequences, more than 20% recorded once. The CDR3 spans 16 residues. V was pared by 0 bases and J by 2 bases, with 13 bases between. The germline gives CDR1 MNHEY, CDR2 SVGAGI. J is TRBJ1-2 and V is TRBV6-5; D gene unclear. This TCR was sampled from an adult woman who had mild COVID-19 (a few samples of this study predate the infection). Cell type and time point are not known. Material for sequencing was PBMCs or a T cell subset sorted from them (not recorded which). CDR3 loop: CASSYSKGLWNYGYTF. The CDR3 region has the DNA TGTGCCAGCAGTTACTCGAAAGGATTATGGAACTATGGCTACACCTTC.